Listed below are T cell receptor beta chains from one sample, sequenced in a study of response to subunit inactivated influenza vaccine. TCRdb re-called the RT-PCR reads with MiXCR, one entry per CDR3 protein. The data hold around 530,000 distinct CDR3 sequences, with approximately 15% observed a single time. The starting material was CD4+ T cells sorted from PBMCs, obtained about 24 months after vaccination. Every receptor here comes from a man aged 45 to 70 who received an inactivated influenza vaccine. Each CDR3 is given with its conserved first and last residue. Fields, in order: J gene, D gene, V gene, clone size, CDR3 DNA, CDR3 protein. The D gene is left open where the match is weak. Clone size is not always given. Where it is, it says once, few, many or a class for expanded clones.

>TRBJ1-2|NA|TRBV11-2|few
TGTGCCAGCACCCGAGTCCTTACGGACGGAGGCTACACCTTC
CASTRVLTDGGYTF
>TRBJ2-1|NA|TRBV12-3/TRBV12-4|NA
TGTGCCAGCAGTTTAGTTCGCAGGGGTGGTGAGCAGTTCTTC
CASSLVRRGGEQFF
>TRBJ2-1|NA|TRBV29-1|NA
TGCAGCTGGGTGCCTGGGGGCTACAATGAGCAGTTCTTC
CSWVPGGYNEQFF
>TRBJ2-1|TRBD2|TRBV20-1|NA
TGCAGTGCTAGAGATACGGGGGGGCTAGGATACAATGAGCAGTTCTTC
CSARDTGGLGYNEQFF
>TRBJ2-7|NA|TRBV7-9|NA
TGTGCCAGCACAGACAGTCACGAGCAGTACTTC
CASTDSHEQYF
>TRBJ2-1|NA|TRBV24-1|many
TGTGCCACCAGTGATTCAGGCCGTCGGGGGAGGAATGAGCAGTTCTTC
CATSDSGRRGRNEQFF
>TRBJ1-5|NA|TRBV12-3/TRBV12-4|NA
TGTGCCAGCAGTCGGGCTTTGGGTCAGCCCCAGCATTTT
CASSRALGQPQHF
>TRBJ2-6|TRBD1|TRBV3-1|NA
TGTGCCAGCAGCCAACGCAGGACAGGTCCCACTGGGGCCAACGTCCTGACTTTC
CASSQRRTGPTGANVLTF
>TRBJ2-5|TRBD2|TRBV20-1|NA
TGCACCTTTCCCCATACTAGCGGCACGCCGGAGGCCCAGTACTTC
CTFPHTSGTPEAQYF
>TRBJ2-2|NA|TRBV12-3/TRBV12-4|NA
TGTGCCAGCAGGGCAGGTCTAGACACCGGGGAGCTGTTTTTT
CASRAGLDTGELFF
>TRBJ2-3|NA|TRBV5-4|few
TGTGCCAGCAGCTTGATGGGGAACACGCAGTATTTT
CASSLMGNTQYF
>TRBJ2-1|NA|TRBV6-2/TRBV6-3|many
TGTGCCAGCAGACCAGGGGGGGGGCGTCGCCGTGGCTCCTACAATGAGCAGTTCTTC
CASRPGGGRRRGSYNEQFF
>TRBJ2-7|NA|TRBV11-2|few
TGTGCCAGCAGCGCCGTCTACGAGCAGTACTTC
CASSAVYEQYF
>TRBJ1-6|NA|TRBV7-2|few
TGTGCCAGCAGCCCCGGTGTTTGGTATAACTCACCCCTCCACTTT
CASSPGVWYNSPLHF
>TRBJ2-5|NA|TRBV5-1|NA
TGCGCCAGCAGCCCCCGAGGGGCAGGGAGCGGGGAGACCCAGTACTTC
CASSPRGAGSGETQYF
>TRBJ1-1|NA|TRBV20-1|many
TGCAGTGCTAGAAACGAGTGGATCGGCACTGAAGCTTTCTTT
CSARNEWIGTEAFF
>TRBJ1-1|NA|TRBV6-5|NA
TGTGCCAGCAGTTACTTGGACAGGAACACTGAAGCTTTCTTT
CASSYLDRNTEAFF
>TRBJ2-1|TRBD2|TRBV28|NA
TGTGCCAGCAGTTTAGCGGGAGGGGGAGGTGAGCAGTTCTTC
CASSLAGGGGEQFF
>TRBJ2-3|NA|TRBV20-1|NA
TGCAGTGCTACCCGTTTAATAGCTAGCACAGATACGCAGTATTTT
CSATRLIASTDTQYF
>TRBJ1-6|NA|TRBV10-3|many
TGTGCCACCGGACAGAGCCCGGGATCACCCCTCCACTTT
CATGQSPGSPLHF
>TRBJ2-7|NA|TRBV6-2/TRBV6-3|few
TGTGCCAGCAGTTACATTAAAAGCCGGGCCATCTACGAGCAGTACTTC
CASSYIKSRAIYEQYF
>TRBJ1-5|NA|TRBV9|many
TGTGCCAGCAGCGTAGGGACCGGCAATCAGCCCCAGCATTTT
CASSVGTGNQPQHF
>TRBJ2-5|NA|TRBV10-3|NA
TGTGCCATCAGTGATTTGGCGGGGAAGGAGACCCAGTACTTC
CAISDLAGKETQYF
>TRBJ2-3|TRBD2|TRBV15|few
TGTGCCACCAGCAGGGGGGTAGGGCTAGCGGGAACAGATACGCAGTATTTT
CATSRGVGLAGTDTQYF
>TRBJ2-7|TRBD2|TRBV5-1|NA
TGCGCCAGCAGCTTGAGACTAGCGGGAAACCACGAGCAGTACTTC
CASSLRLAGNHEQYF
>TRBJ1-4|NA|TRBV9|few
TGTGCCAGCAGCGCCCGACAGTATAATGAAAAACTGTTTTTT
CASSARQYNEKLFF
>TRBJ2-2|TRBD1|TRBV7-9|once
TGTGCCAGCAGCGAGGGACAGTCCACCGGGGAGCTGTTTTTT
CASSEGQSTGELFF
>TRBJ2-2|TRBD1|TRBV7-6|NA
TGTGCCAGCAGCTTAGGACAGGGGGCTCCCCGGGAGCTGTTTTTT
CASSLGQGAPRELFF
>TRBJ2-2|NA|TRBV2|NA
TGTGCCAGCAATCTCCCAGGGAACACCGGGGAGCTGTTTTTT
CASNLPGNTGELFF
>TRBJ2-1|TRBD2|TRBV4-3|NA
TGCGCCAGCAGCCTAAGTCCAGGGACTAGCACTTACAATGAGCAGTTCTTC
CASSLSPGTSTYNEQFF
>TRBJ1-1|TRBD1|TRBV29-1|NA
TGCAGCGTTAAACCCTCCGGGACAGGGATGAACACTGAAGCTTTCTTT
CSVKPSGTGMNTEAFF
>TRBJ1-2|NA|TRBV4-1|many
TGCGCCAGCAGCCAAGGGTCAGGGGCTGGCGGCTACACCTTC
CASSQGSGAGGYTF
>TRBJ2-7|NA|TRBV10-3|few
TGTGCCATCAGGGGGACGGATTCCTACGAGCAGTACTTC
CAIRGTDSYEQYF
>TRBJ2-5|NA|TRBV5-1|NA
TGCGCCAGCAGAGCTTCAGGGAACGGCGAAGAGACCCAGTACTTC
CASRASGNGEETQYF
>TRBJ1-2|TRBD1|TRBV24-1|NA
TGTGCCACCAGTGATCGGGACAGAGACTATGGCTACACCTTC
CATSDRDRDYGYTF
>TRBJ2-1|TRBD2|TRBV10-3|few
TGTGCCATCAGTGAGAGACTAGCGGGAGAGGATGAGCAGTTCTTC
CAISERLAGEDEQFF
>TRBJ2-7|NA|TRBV29-1|few
TGCAGCGTCCACTCCGTCCGGACTCCTACCTACGAGCAGTACTTC
CSVHSVRTPTYEQYF
>TRBJ2-1|NA|TRBV28|few
TGTGCCAGCAGATGGGAGATGGGGGACTACAATGAGCAGTTCTTC
CASRWEMGDYNEQFF
>TRBJ2-1|NA|TRBV4-1|many
TGCGCCAGCAGCCCCCTAAGCGTGGGGGATTACAATGAGCAGTTCTTC
CASSPLSVGDYNEQFF
>TRBJ2-3|TRBD2|TRBV20-1|NA
TGCAGTGCTAGAGATCTGTTAGCGGGAGCCACAGATACGCAGTATTTT
CSARDLLAGATDTQYF
>TRBJ2-7|TRBD1|TRBV5-1|few
TGCGCCAGCAGCCCGCAGGGGGCAGGGGGCGAGCAGTACTTC
CASSPQGAGGEQYF
>TRBJ2-5|TRBD1|TRBV24-1|many
TGTGCCACCAGTGACTCGGGACAGGTTGTGGAGACCCAGTACTTC
CATSDSGQVVETQYF
>TRBJ2-2|NA|TRBV25-1|NA
TGTGCCACCAGTTCAGTGGGGGTAGGGTCCGGGGAGCTGTTTTTT
CATSSVGVGSGELFF
>TRBJ2-2|NA|TRBV11-2|many
TGTGCCAGCAGCTTAGATACAGGGATACCCGGCGGGGAGCTGTTTTTT
CASSLDTGIPGGELFF
>TRBJ2-1|NA|TRBV11-2|NA
TGTGCCAGCAGACTAGGAAATGAGCAGTTCTTC
CASRLGNEQFF
>TRBJ2-1|TRBD1|TRBV5-1|NA
TGCGCCAGCAGACAAGGGACAGCCAGCTCCTACAATGAGCAGTTCTTC
CASRQGTASSYNEQFF
>TRBJ1-5|NA|TRBV19|few
TGTGCCAGTAGTATTTCAGGGCATAGCAATCAGCCCCAGCATTTT
CASSISGHSNQPQHF
>TRBJ1-6|NA|TRBV12-3/TRBV12-4|NA
TGTGCCAGCAGTTTAGTTGCGGGGGCAAGTTCACCCCTCCACTTT
CASSLVAGASSPLHF
>TRBJ1-5|NA|TRBV20-1|NA
TGCAGTGCAACGACAGGCGCTGCGCCCCAGCATTTT
CSATTGAAPQHF
>TRBJ2-3|NA|TRBV28|many
TGTGCCAGCAGTTTAGGAGGGTTTTGGCCCAGCACCGGAGATACGCAGTATTTT
CASSLGGFWPSTGDTQYF
>TRBJ1-4|NA|TRBV12-3/TRBV12-4|few
TGTGCCAGCAGTTTATCGGGGTCTAATGAAAAACTGTTTTTT
CASSLSGSNEKLFF
>TRBJ1-4|NA|TRBV6-5|NA
TGTGCCAGCAGTTACTCGTCAGGGCGGAATGAAAAACTGTTTTTT
CASSYSSGRNEKLFF
>TRBJ2-1|NA|TRBV6-2/TRBV6-3|few
TGTGCCAGCAGCCCTTCGGCGGGGAGCTCCTACAATGAGCAGTTCTTC
CASSPSAGSSYNEQFF
>TRBJ2-1|NA|TRBV3-1|few
TGTGCCAGCAGCCACCTCATCCGGGACTCTAACAATGAGCAGTTCTTC
CASSHLIRDSNNEQFF
>TRBJ2-1|NA|TRBV7-6|few
TGTGCCAGCAGCTTAGAGGGACGAGTTTACAATGAGCAGTTCTTC
CASSLEGRVYNEQFF